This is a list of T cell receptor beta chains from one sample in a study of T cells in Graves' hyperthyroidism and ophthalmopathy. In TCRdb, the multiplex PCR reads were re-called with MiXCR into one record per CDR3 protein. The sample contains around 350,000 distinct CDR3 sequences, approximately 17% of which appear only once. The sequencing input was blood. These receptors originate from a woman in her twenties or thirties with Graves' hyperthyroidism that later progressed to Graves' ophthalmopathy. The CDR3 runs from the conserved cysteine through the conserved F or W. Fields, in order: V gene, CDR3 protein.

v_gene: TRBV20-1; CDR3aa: CRLDRGNEQFF
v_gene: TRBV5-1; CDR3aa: CASSLVAVQYF
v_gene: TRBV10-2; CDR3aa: CASSESVNPYEQYF
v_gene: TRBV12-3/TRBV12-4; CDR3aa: CASSLRDIEKLFF
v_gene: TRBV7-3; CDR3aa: CASSLRRHTYGYTF
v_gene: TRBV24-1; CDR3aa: CATSDRTSRLSDTQYF
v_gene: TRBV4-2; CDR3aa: CASSLTGTSGRWVYEQFF
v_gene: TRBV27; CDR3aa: CASSPGGNSPLHF
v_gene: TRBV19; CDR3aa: CASSAMGQSSNTEAFF
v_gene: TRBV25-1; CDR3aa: CASSLPGHGSNEKLFF
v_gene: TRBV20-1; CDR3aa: CSARDTPGTETGDEQYF
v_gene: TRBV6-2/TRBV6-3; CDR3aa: CASSYSTYNEQFF
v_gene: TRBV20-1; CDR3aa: CSAPVPSGSNEQFF
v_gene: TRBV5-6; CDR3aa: CASSLDYRASGRRDTQYF
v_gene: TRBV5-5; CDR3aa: CASSFGQRPSTDTQYF
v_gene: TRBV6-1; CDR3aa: CTSKDRGTNTEAFF
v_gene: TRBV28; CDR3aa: CASSDRGADEQFF
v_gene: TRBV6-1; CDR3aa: CASSQTGAGPGELFF
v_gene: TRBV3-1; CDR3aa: CASSQTSGRPHEQFF
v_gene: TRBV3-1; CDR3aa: CASSQINGMKGGEQFF
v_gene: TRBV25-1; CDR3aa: CASSDPTRPGQGENTEAFF
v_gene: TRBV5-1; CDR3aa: CASSSSGGSGTEAFF
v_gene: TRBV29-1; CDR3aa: CSALDSYNEQFF
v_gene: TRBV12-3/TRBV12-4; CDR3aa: CASSRGGTSGYTF
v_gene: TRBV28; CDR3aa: CASLSGTPTRGETQYF
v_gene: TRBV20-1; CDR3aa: CSARDRQGNQPQHF